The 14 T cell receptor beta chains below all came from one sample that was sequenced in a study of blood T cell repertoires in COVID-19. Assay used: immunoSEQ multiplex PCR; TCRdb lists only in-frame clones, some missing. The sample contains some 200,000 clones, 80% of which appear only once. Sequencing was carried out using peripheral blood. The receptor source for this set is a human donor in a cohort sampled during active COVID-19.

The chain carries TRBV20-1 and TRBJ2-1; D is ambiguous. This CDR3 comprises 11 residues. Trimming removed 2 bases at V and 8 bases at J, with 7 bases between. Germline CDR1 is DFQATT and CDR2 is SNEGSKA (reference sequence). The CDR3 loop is CSARMYYEQFF. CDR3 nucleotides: TGCAGTGCTAGAATGTACTATGAGCAGTTCTTC.

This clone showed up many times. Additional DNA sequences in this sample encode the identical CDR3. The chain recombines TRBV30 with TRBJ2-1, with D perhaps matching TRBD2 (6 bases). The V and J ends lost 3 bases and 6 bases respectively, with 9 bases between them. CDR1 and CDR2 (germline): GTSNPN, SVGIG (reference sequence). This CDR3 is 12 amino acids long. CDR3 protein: CAWRLGGNEQFF. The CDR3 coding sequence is TGTGCCTGGAGGCTCGGGGGCAATGAGCAGTTCTTC.

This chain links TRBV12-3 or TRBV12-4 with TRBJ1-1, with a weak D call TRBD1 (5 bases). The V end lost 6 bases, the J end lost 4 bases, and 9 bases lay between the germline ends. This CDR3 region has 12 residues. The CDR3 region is CASRPGLTEAFF. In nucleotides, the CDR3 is TGTGCCAGCAGGCCGGGACTCACTGAAGCTTTCTTT.

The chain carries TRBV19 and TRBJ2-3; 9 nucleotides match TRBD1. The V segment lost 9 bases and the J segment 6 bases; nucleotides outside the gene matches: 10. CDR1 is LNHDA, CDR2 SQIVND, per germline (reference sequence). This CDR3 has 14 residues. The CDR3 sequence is CASTDRGRVDTQYF. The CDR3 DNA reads TGTGCCAGCACGGACAGGGGAAGGGTGGATACGCAGTATTTT.

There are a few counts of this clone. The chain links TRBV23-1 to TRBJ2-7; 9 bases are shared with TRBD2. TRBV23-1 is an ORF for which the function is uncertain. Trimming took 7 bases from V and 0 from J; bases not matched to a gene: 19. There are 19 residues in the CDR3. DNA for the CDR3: TGCGCCAGCACCCCAGGGCTAGCGGGATTTCCGGGCTACTCCTACGAGCAGTACTTC. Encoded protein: CASTPGLAGFPGYSYEQYF.

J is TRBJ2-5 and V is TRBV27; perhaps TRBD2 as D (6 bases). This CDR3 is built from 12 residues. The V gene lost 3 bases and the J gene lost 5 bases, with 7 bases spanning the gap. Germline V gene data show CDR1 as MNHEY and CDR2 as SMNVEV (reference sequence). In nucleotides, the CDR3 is TGTGCCAGCAGTTTTGGGGGGGAGACCCAGTACTTC. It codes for CASSFGGETQYF.

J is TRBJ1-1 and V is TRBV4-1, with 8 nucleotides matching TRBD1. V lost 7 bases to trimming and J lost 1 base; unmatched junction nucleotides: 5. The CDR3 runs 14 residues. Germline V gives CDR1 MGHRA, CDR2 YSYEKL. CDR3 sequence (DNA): TGCGCCAGCACCTGGACAGGGTCGAACACTGAAGCTTTCTTT. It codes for CASTWTGSNTEAFF.

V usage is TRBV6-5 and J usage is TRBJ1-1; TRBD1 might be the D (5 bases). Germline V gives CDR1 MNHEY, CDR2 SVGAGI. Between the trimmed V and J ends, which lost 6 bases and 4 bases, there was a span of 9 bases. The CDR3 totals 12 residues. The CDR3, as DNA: TGTGCCAGCAGCCCAGGGTCCACTGAAGCTTTCTTT. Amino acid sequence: CASSPGSTEAFF.

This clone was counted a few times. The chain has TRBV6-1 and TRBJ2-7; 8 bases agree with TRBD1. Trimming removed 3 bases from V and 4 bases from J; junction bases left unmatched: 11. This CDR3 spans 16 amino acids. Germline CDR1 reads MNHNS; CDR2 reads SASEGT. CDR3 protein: CASSEKGGQGRYEQYF. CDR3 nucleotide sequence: TGTGCCAGCAGTGAGAAAGGAGGACAGGGCCGGTACGAGCAGTACTTC.

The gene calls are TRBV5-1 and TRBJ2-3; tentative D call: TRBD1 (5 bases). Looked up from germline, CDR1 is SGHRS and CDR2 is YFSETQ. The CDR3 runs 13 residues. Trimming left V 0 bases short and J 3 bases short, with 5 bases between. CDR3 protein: CASSLEGTDTQYF. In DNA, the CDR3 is TGCGCCAGCAGCTTGGAGGGGACAGATACGCAGTATTTT.

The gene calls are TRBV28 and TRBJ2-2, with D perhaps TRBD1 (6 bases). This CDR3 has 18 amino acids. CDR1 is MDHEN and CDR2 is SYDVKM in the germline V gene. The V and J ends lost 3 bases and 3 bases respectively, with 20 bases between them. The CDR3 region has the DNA TGTGCCAGCAGTTTTTACCCTTCAGGGGCGACGTACACCGGGGAGCTGTTTTTT. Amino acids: CASSFYPSGATYTGELFF.

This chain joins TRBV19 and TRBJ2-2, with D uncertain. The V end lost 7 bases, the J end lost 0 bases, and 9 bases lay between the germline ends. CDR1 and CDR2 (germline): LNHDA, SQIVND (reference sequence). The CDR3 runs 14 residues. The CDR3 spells CASIRVPNTGELFF. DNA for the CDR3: TGTGCCAGTATCCGGGTACCGAACACCGGGGAGCTGTTTTTT.

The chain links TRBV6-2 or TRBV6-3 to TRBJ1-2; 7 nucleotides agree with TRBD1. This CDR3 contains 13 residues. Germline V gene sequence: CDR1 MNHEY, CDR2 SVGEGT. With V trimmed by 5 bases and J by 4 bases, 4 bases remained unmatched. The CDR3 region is CASSDTGAYGYTF. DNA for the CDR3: TGTGCCAGCAGTGATACAGGGGCCTATGGCTACACCTTC.

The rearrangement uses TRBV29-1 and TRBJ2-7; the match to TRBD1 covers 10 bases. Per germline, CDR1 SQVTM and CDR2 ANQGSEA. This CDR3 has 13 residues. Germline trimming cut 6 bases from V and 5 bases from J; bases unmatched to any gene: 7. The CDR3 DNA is TGCAGCGTCGTTGACAGGGGGCAGAACGAGCAGTACTTC. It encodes CSVVDRGQNEQYF.